The 12 T cell receptor beta chains given below trace back to one sample, sequenced in a study of the immune and genomic landscape of osteosarcoma. The table came from immunoSEQ multiplex PCR; TCRdb's copy has only in-frame clones and leaves some out. The sample has 350 to 450 clones; around nine tenths are singletons. Specimen: tumor tissue from a local recurrence in the femur. These receptors were collected from a girl aged 10-17 years with osteosarcoma.

V usage is TRBV4-2 and J usage is TRBJ2-2; TRBD2 matches at 11 bases. The CDR3 is 15 residues long. Germline V gives CDR1 LGHNA, CDR2 YNFKEQ. V lost 4 bases to trimming and J lost 3 bases; unmatched junction nucleotides: 1. The CDR3 nucleotides read TGTGCCAGCAGCCCACTAGCGGGAGACACCGGGGAGCTGTTTTTT. Protein: CASSPLAGDTGELFF.

This clone has just a few counts. The chain links TRBV6-1 to TRBJ2-7; 7 nucleotides agree with TRBD2. Looked up from germline, CDR1 is MNHNS and CDR2 is SASEGT. Losses at the gene ends were 4 bases for V and 0 bases for J; bases not matched to a gene: 3. The CDR3 is 14 residues long. The CDR3 spells CASSVGTTSYEQYF. The CDR3 bases are TGTGCCAGCAGTGTAGGGACTACCTCCTACGAGCAGTACTTC.

The CDR3 coding sequence is TGTGCCAGCAGTGAAAGGATCTCTGGGGCCAACGTCCTGACTTTC. Protein sequence: CASSERISGANVLTF. The chain recombines TRBV6-1 with TRBJ2-6; D uncertain. The CDR3 covers 15 residues. Germline V lookup: CDR1 MNHNS, CDR2 SASEGT. Between the trimmed V and J ends, which lost 2 bases and 0 bases, there was a span of 5 bases.

The gene calls are TRBV2 and TRBJ2-1; D might be TRBD2 (6 bases). Germline lookup yields CDR1 SNHLY and CDR2 FYNNEI. V lost 1 base and J 12 bases, leaving 13 bases between the germline ends. The CDR3 extends over 13 amino acids. Here the CDR3 DNA reads TGTGCCAGCAGTGAAGGACTGACTAGGATGCAGTTCTTC. Translating gives CASSEGLTRMQFF.

The V and J genes are TRBV30 and TRBJ2-1, with 9 bases matching TRBD2. Trimming cost V 2 bases and J 12 bases; bases outside gene matches: 8. Per the germline V gene, CDR1 is GTSNPN and CDR2 is SVGIG (reference sequence). This CDR3 is 13 amino acids long. The CDR3 reads CAWSSSTSGRQFF. Here the CDR3 DNA reads TGTGCCTGGAGTTCATCGACTAGCGGCCGGCAGTTCTTC. Combining the CDR3 with reference TRBV30 and TRBJ2-1 gives the whole variable domain SQTIHQWPATLVQPVGSPLSLECTVEGTSNPNLYWYRQAAGRGLQLLFYSVGIGQISSEVPQNLSASRPQDRQFILSSKKLLLSDSGFYLCAWSSSTSGRQFFGPGTRLTVL.

With respect to this clone: The germline gene is not matched at one end of the junction; a read error may be the cause. The V gene is TRBV7-2, the J gene TRBJ1-5; the D gene is possibly TRBD1 (5 bases). The CDR3 runs to 15 residues. Germline V gives CDR1 SGHTA, CDR2 FQGNSA. CDR3 residues: CAGSLDPGMGQPQHF. The CDR3 DNA follows: TGTGCCGGCAGCTTAGATCCAGGGATGGGACAGCCCCAGCATTTT.

The chain employs TRBV7-2 and TRBJ2-7; 7 bases map to TRBD1. This CDR3 has 14 residues. Germline V gene lookup returns CDR1 SGHTA and CDR2 FQGNSA. V lost 5 bases and J lost 3; bases outside the gene matches: 7. CDR3 loop: CASSLNRDSYEQYF. The CDR3 bases are TGTGCCAGCAGCCTGAACCGGGACAGCTACGAGCAGTACTTC.

DNA for the CDR3: TGTGCCAGCAGCGTAAATTCAGTGACGTGGTTCGGAAACACCATATATTTT. Translation: CASSVNSVTWFGNTIYF. This chain connects TRBV9 to TRBJ1-3, with unresolved D. Germline CDR1 and CDR2: SGDLS and YYNGEE. This CDR3 region has 17 residues. V was pared by 1 base and J by 4 bases, with 18 bases between.

The genes are TRBV6-4 and TRBJ2-3, with TRBD1 matching 7 bases. V lost 5 bases, J lost 1 base, and 3 bases stayed unmatched. The CDR3 length is 14 residues. The germline V gene has CDR1 MRHNA and CDR2 SNTAGT. In nucleotides, the CDR3 is TGTGCCAGCAGTAGACAGGGAGGCACAGATACGCAGTATTTT. Residues: CASSRQGGTDTQYF.

In its sample, this clone was seen once. The chain joins TRBV6-1 to TRBJ2-7; tentative D call: TRBD2 (6 bases). The ends were cut back, 3 bases at V and 7 bases at J, with 19 bases in the middle. In germline, CDR1 is MNHNS, CDR2 SASEGT. The CDR3 is 15 amino acids. The CDR3, as DNA: TGTGCCAGCAGTGACGAGGGACTCGGGTTGGGAGAGCAGTACTTC. Translated, it gives CASSDEGLGLGEQYF.

A remark on this clone: A junction boundary mismatches the germline segment, possibly from a read error. The chain joins TRBV27 to TRBJ2-1; 12 bases fit TRBD2. CDR3 length: 12 residues. In germline, CDR1 is MNHEY, CDR2 SMNVEV (reference sequence). The CDR3 DNA follows: TGTGCCAGCAGTCCGACTAGCGGGAGAGCCATCTTC. Protein sequence: CASSPTSGRAIF.

The chain joins TRBV4-1 to TRBJ2-1, with 15 bases lining up with TRBD2. The CDR3 loop spans 18 amino acids. The V segment lost 3 bases and the J segment 8 bases; nucleotides outside the gene matches: 11. Germline V gives CDR1 MGHRA, CDR2 YSYEKL. The CDR3 region is CASSQSPGTSGRLDEQFF. As DNA, the CDR3 is TGCGCCAGCAGCCAGTCCCCCGGGACTAGCGGGAGGTTGGATGAGCAGTTCTTC.